The clone carrying this T cell receptor beta chain occurred a few times. Antigen: not known. The CDR3 sequence is 11 residues long. Germline values: CDR1 SNHLY, CDR2 FYNNEI. Deletions cut 8 bases from V and 9 bases from J, with 11 bases between. The data stem from a study of beta chain features in type 1 diabetes. Across the whole study: Examined across all samples were around 110 million sorted cells.

General study points: Type 1 diabetes patients showed a moderate but significant shortening of TCRB CDR3s in all four CD4+ subsets. Researchers caution that PCR might favor shorter templates, equally among patients and controls.

Expressed TCRB transcripts got sequenced, as all isolated RNA was reverse transcribed. Assay: immunoSEQ multiplex PCR; the TCRdb copy retains only in-frame clones and omits some. The sample consists of 250,000 or so clones, roughly 14% of them appearing once. The sequenced material came from naive CD4+ T cells from blood. This clonotype was obtained from a young man with type 1 diabetes. The rearrangement joins TRBV2 to TRBJ2-1; the D gene is possibly TRBD2 (5 bases). CDR3 DNA sequence: TGTGCCAGCCTTAGCGTGGGTGAGCAGTTCTTC. Translated, it gives CASLSVGEQFF.